This passage covers 10 T cell receptor beta chains from one sample sequenced in a study of breast tumors, draining lymph nodes, adjacent tissues. Axillary draining lymph nodes of breast cancer patients supplied the node samples. In TCRdb, the multiplex PCR reads were re-called with MiXCR into one record per CDR3 protein. The data show some 140,000 distinct CDR3 sequences, with around 24% seen just once and roughly 2.8% held by the top ten. The specimen was axillary lymph node tissue. The origin of the receptors is a female donor with breast cancer. Some clones in this sample may be carry-over from other donors' samples.

This clonotype was seen at least ten times. The chain combines TRBV24-1 with TRBJ2-1; 12 bases are shared with TRBD2. J gave up 8 bases and V 3 bases, and 10 bases lay outside the gene matches. The CDR3 loop spans 17 amino acids. The germline V gene has CDR1 KGHDR and CDR2 SFDVKD. This CDR3 reads CATSDHPRLAGGDEQFF. The CDR3 DNA follows: TGTGCCACCAGTGATCACCCCCGGCTAGCGGGAGGGGATGAGCAGTTCTTC.

The chain recombines TRBV28 with TRBJ2-1; D is possibly TRBD1 or TRBD2 (6 bases each). The CDR3 consists of 16 residues. Germline-derived CDR1 and CDR2 are MDHEN and SYDVKM. V lost 1 base and J lost 5, with 15 bases in between. DNA for the CDR3: TGTGCCAGCAGTTTATCCTCGGGGGCAGCCCACAATGAGCAGTTCTTC. The encoded protein is CASSLSSGAAHNEQFF.

In its sample, this clonotype was seen many times. V usage is TRBV4-2 and J usage is TRBJ2-1; 9 positions match TRBD2. V gave up 3 bases and J gave up 5 bases; unmatched junction bases: 5. Germline lookup yields CDR1 LGHNA and CDR2 YNFKEQ. This CDR3 is built from 15 residues. The CDR3 is CASSQDGLAHNEQFF. In DNA, the CDR3 is TGTGCCAGCAGCCAGGATGGACTAGCGCACAATGAGCAGTTCTTC.

In regard to this clonotype: This sequence may be a read error, since a much larger clone differs from it by one base. J is TRBJ2-7 and V is TRBV5-4; 8 nucleotides line up with TRBD1. This CDR3 spans 15 amino acids. Germline values: CDR1 SGHNT, CDR2 YYREEE (reference sequence). The CDR3 DNA reads TGTGTCAGCAGCTTGGGGGGACAGGTCCTTTACGAGCAGTACTTC. Translation gives CVSSLGGQVLYEQYF.

This clonotype has at least ten counts. The chain combines TRBV6-5 with TRBJ2-7; D gene unclear. The germline CDR1 and CDR2 sequences are MNHEY and SVGAGI. V was clipped by 2 bases and J by 2 bases, with 7 bases between them. The CDR3 extends over 13 amino acids. The CDR3 coding sequence is TGTGCCAGCAGTTACACCGGCGCCTACGAGCAGTACTTC. Protein product: CASSYTGAYEQYF.

In its sample, this clonotype was seen many times. The chain joins TRBV11-2 to TRBJ1-2; 8 nucleotides line up with TRBD1. Germline V gene lookup returns CDR1 SGHAT and CDR2 FQNNGV. The CDR3 sequence is 15 residues long. The J segment lost 8 bases and the V segment lost 2 bases, leaving 10 bases of the junction unmatched. CDR3 in DNA: TGTGCCAGCAGCTTACGGGGGGGACAGGCGCCGGGCTACACCTTC. Protein: CASSLRGGQAPGYTF.

This clonotype has ten or more counts. The genes are TRBV2 and TRBJ1-6; D remains unclear. Germline V CDR1 and CDR2: SNHLY, FYNNEI. Trimming cost V 1 base and J 10 bases, with 5 bases left between them. CDR3 size: 12 residues. As DNA, the CDR3 is TGTGCCAGCAGTGAAGACAGATCACCCCTCCACTTT. Translating it yields CASSEDRSPLHF.

This clonotype was seen repeatedly, ten times or more. The chain has TRBV6-5 and TRBJ2-7; D might be TRBD1 (5 bases). This CDR3 comprises 15 residues. The V gene's germline CDR1 is MNHEY and CDR2 SVGAGI. V lost 0 bases to trimming and J lost 2 bases, with 11 bases between them. In DNA form, the CDR3 reads TGTGCCAGCAGTTACTCGGGGCAGGGAACCTACGAGCAGTACTTC. This codes for CASSYSGQGTYEQYF.

The sample holds many counts of this clonotype. This chain uses TRBV9 with TRBJ2-7; a weak D match, TRBD2 (5 bases). V lost 4 bases, J lost 1 base, and 15 bases lay in between. The germline gives CDR1 SGDLS, CDR2 YYNGEE. The CDR3 has 15 amino acids. CDR3: CASSLSSDPSYEQYF. CDR3 coding DNA: TGTGCCAGCAGCCTAAGTAGCGACCCATCCTACGAGCAGTACTTC. The entire variable domain, with the rest obtained from reference TRBV9 and TRBJ2-7, is as follows: DSGVTQTPKHLITATGQRVTLRCSPRSGDLSVYWYQQSLDQGLQFLIQYYNGEERAKGNILERFSAQQFPDLHSELNLSSLELGDSALYFCASSLSSDPSYEQYFGPGTRLTVT.

The J gene is TRBJ2-5, the V gene TRBV6-2 or TRBV6-3, with 9 nucleotides matching TRBD2. Germline CDR1 MNHEY, CDR2 SVGEGT. With 0 bases clipped from V and 4 bases from J, the junction kept 3 bases outside the gene matches. The CDR3 spans 15 residues. For the CDR3, the DNA is TGTGCCAGCAGTTACTCGATTAGCGGGAGAGAGACCCAGTACTTC. Its protein product is CASSYSISGRETQYF.